The text below deals with one T cell receptor beta chain. The sample is drawn from a study of shared clonotypes between healthy human individuals. Trimming took off 1 base at V and 5 bases at J, with 8 bases between the two ends. The CDR3 length is 13 residues. In germline, CDR1 is LNHNV, CDR2 YYDKDF (reference sequence). The run depth of the assay was deep. It was across several immunoSEQ plates that each subset's genomic DNA was evenly split. How the authors handled the data: Filtering differed since immunoSEQ provided only junctions, with no quality scores. The assay was immunoSEQ multiplex PCR, and TCRdb's table has in-frame clones only and misses some. The D gene and trimming were derived from the DNA, and the V and J assignments and clone size from that table. This sample yields roughly 510,000 clones, of which roughly 79% are seen a single time; around 12% belongs to the top ten.

The chain combines TRBV15 with TRBJ2-5; D is ambiguous. Material: PBMCs. The receptor was derived from a woman in her forties in good health. Some clones in this sample may be carry-over from other donors' samples. The CDR3 region is CATSRANGETQYF. As DNA, the CDR3 is TGTGCCACCAGCAGAGCGAATGGTGAGACCCAGTACTTC. The variable domain in full, completed from reference TRBV15 and TRBJ2-5, reads DAMVIQNPRYQVTQFGKPVTLSCSQTLNHNVMYWYQQKSSQAPKLLFHYYDKDFNNEADTPDNFQSRRPNTSFCFLDIRSPGLGDTAMYLCATSRANGETQYFGPGTRLLVL.